This record covers a single T cell receptor (beta chain). Its specificity is not known. Germline is not matched at one junction end, which may reflect a read error. Sequencing used immunoSEQ multiplex PCR; TCRdb keeps in-frame clones, though not all of them. This sample has about 12,000 clones; less than 90% occur once, and the top ten carry over 9.5%. The data were taken from a study of tumor-infiltrating lymphocytes in localized non-small cell lung cancer. Overall study context: Some samples were collected after neoadjuvant chemotherapy; smokers, never-smokers and several histologies were included. Findings and caveats of the study: IM1 and IM2 tumors showed no difference in T-cell fraction.

Sample: lung tumor tissue. This TCR was recovered from a human donor with non-small cell lung cancer.

The CDR3 spells CASREAPGAGAGYNEQFF. CDR3 DNA sequence: TGTGCCAGCAGGGAAGCCCCCGGGGCGGGGGCGGGGTACAATGAGCAGTTCTTC. V and J are TRBV2 and TRBJ2-1, with D maybe TRBD2 (7 bases). Germline values: CDR1 SNHLY, CDR2 FYNNEI. CDR3 length equals 18 residues.